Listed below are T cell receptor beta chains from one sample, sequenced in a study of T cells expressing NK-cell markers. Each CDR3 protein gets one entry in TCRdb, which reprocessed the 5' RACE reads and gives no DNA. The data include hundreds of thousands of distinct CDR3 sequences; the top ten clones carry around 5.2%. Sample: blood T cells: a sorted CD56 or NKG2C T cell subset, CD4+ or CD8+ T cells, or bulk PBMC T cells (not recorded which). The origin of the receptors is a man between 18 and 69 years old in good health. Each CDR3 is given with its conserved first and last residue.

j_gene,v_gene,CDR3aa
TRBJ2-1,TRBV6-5,CASSYFPGQGDEQFF
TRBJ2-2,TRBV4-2,CASSHEPYGGPNTGELFF
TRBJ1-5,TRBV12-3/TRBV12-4,CASSRDSHSNQPQHF
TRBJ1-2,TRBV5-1,CASSLGRGNFYGYTF
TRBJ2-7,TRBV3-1,CASSLTGFRTQWVYEQYF
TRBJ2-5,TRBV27,CASSLRSSGYYQETQYF
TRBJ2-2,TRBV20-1,CSARSQPLASNGELFF
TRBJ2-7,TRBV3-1,CASSLGPFGEQYF
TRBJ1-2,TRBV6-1,CASSEVLGQIHGYTF
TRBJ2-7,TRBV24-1,CATSDPIGGNYEQYF
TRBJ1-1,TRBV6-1,CASSPGQMNTEAFF
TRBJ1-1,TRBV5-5,CASSYLAITYTEAFF
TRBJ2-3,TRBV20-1,CSATNIRDYTTTDTQYF
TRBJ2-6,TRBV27,CASSLFSGRFSGANVLTF
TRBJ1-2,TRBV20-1,CSARDWIGEGYTF
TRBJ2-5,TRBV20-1,CSVFRWDSQETQYF
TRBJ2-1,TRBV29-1,CSVESLGADEQFF
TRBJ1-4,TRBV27,CASRRQGVSEKLFF
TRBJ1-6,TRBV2,CASSYPQSPLHF
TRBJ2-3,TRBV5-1,CASSLKSLTGDTQYF
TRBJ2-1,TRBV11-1,CASSLAPLAGPSYPSYNEQFF
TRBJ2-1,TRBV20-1,CSARDQGGLSSYNEQFF
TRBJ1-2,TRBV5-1,CASSPGGSEYGYTF
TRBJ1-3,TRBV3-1,CASSRPGSGGNTIYF
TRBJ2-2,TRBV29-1,CSASQSGGSSGELFF
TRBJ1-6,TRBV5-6,CASSGITGFNSPLHF
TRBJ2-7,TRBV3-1,CARGPGNFYEQYF
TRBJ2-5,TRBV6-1,CASSILDGTRETQYF
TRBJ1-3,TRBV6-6,CASAVLGNTIYF
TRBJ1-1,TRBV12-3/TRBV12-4,CASSLLPDQAFF
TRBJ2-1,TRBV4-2,CASSQRGGDNEQFF
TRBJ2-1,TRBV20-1,CSAREGTSGLSSYNEQFF
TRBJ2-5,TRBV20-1,CSAKMALRETQYF
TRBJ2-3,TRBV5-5,CASSFRYTGATQYF
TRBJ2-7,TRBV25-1,CASSETIGDRCLTEQYF
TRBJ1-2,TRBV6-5,CASSSYRTSYGYTF
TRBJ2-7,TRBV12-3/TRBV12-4,CASSLLTGKLHEQYF
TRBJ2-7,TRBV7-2,CASSLGQGMYEQYF